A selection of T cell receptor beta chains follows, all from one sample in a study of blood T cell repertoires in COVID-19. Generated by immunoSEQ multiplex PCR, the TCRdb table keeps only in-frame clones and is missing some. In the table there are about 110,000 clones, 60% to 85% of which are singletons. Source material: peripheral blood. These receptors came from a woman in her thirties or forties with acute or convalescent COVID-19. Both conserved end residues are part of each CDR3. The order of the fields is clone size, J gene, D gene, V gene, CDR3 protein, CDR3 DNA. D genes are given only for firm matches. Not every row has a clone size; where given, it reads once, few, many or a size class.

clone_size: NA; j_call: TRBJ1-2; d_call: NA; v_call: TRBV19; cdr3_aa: CASSMLDSTFYGYTF; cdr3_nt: TGTGCCAGTTCTATGCTGGACAGCACATTCTATGGCTACACCTTC
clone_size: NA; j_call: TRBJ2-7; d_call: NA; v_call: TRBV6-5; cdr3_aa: CASSPTGTTYEQYF; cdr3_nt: TGTGCCAGCAGTCCGACAGGAACAACCTACGAGCAGTACTTC
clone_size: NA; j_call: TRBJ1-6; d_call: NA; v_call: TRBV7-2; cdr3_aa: CASSPFSSPLHF; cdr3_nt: TGTGCCAGCAGCCCGTTCTCTTCACCCCTCCACTTT
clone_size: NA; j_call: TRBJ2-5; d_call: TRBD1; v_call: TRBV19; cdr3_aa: CASQDRGETQYF; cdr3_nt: TGTGCCAGTCAGGACAGGGGAGAGACCCAGTACTTC
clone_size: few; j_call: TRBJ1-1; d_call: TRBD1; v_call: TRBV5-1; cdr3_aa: CASSLAGTGNEAFF; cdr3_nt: TGCGCCAGCAGCTTGGCCGGGACAGGGAATGAAGCTTTCTTT
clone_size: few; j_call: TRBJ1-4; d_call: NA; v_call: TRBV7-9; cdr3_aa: CASSFFRENPTNEKLFF; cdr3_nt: TGTGCCAGCAGCTTTTTCAGGGAAAACCCTACTAATGAAAAACTGTTTTTT
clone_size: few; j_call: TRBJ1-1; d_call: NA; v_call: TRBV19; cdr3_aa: CASSMRELNTEAFF; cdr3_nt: TGTGCCAGTAGTATGAGAGAATTGAACACTGAAGCTTTCTTT
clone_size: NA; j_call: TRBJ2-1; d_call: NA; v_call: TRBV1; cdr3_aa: CTSVPGLDHNEQFF; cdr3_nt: TGCACCAGCGTACCGGGACTAGATCACAATGAGCAGTTCTTC
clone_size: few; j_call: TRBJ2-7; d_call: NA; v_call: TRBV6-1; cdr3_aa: CASSEAKGVYEQYF; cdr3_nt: TGTGCCAGCAGTGAAGCGAAGGGAGTCTACGAGCAGTACTTC
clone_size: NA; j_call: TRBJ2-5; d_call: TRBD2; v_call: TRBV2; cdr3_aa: CASRPLIGTSGEETQYF; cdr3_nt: TGTGCCAGCAGGCCCCTAATTGGGACTAGCGGGGAAGAGACCCAGTACTTC
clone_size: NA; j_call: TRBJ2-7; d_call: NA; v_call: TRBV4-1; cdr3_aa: CASSQDWTNYEQYF; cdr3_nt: TGCGCCAGCAGCCAAGATTGGACAAACTACGAGCAGTACTTC
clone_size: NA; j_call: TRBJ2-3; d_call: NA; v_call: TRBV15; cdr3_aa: CATSRDPPGGTDTQYF; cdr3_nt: TGTGCCACCAGCAGAGACCCTCCAGGGGGCACAGATACGCAGTATTTT
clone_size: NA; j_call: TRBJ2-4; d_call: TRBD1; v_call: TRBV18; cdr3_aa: CASSQAGTGDKNIQYF; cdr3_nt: TGTGCCAGCTCACAAGCCGGGACAGGGGACAAAAACATTCAGTACTTC
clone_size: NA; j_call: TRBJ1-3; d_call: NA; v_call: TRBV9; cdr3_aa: CASSPTGRSGNTIYF; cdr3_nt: TGTGCCAGCAGCCCCACAGGGCGCTCTGGAAACACCATATATTTT
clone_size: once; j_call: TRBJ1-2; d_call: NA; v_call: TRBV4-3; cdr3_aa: CASSQDLGVGRGTYGYTF; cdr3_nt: TGCGCCAGCAGCCAAGACTTAGGGGTCGGGAGGGGCACCTATGGCTACACCTTC
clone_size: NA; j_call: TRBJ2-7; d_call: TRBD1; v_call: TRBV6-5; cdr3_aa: CASTNPGTVYEQYF; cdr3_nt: TGTGCCAGCACCAACCCTGGGACAGTCTACGAGCAGTACTTC
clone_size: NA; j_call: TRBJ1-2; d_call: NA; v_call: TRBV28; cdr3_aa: CASSSPGTSNYGYTF; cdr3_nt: TGTGCCAGCAGCAGTCCCGGGACATCTAACTATGGCTACACCTTC
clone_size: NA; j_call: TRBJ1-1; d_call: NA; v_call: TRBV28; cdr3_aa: CASRPRTVTNTEAFF; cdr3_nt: TGTGCCAGCAGACCCAGAACAGTGACCAACACTGAAGCTTTCTTT
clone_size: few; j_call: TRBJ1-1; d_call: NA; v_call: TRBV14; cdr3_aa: CASSPRAPAILMNTEAFF; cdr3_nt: TGTGCCAGCAGCCCGAGGGCTCCGGCGATACTGATGAACACTGAAGCTTTCTTT
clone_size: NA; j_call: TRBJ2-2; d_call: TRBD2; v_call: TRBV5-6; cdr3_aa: CASSLGLAFGELFF; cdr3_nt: TGTGCCAGCAGCTTGGGACTAGCCTTCGGGGAGCTGTTTTTT
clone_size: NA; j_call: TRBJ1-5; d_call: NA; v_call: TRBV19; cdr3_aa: CASTQGNQPQHF; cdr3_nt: TGTGCCAGTACCCAGGGGAATCAGCCCCAGCATTTT
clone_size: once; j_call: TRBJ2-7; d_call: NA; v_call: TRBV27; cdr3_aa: CASSRGAGQTFYEQYF; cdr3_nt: TGTGCCAGCAGCCGGGGTGCCGGACAGACCTTCTACGAGCAGTACTTC
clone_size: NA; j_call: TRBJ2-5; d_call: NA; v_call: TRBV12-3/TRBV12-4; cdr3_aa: CASSLRGAETQYF; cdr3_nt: TGTGCCAGCAGTTTACGGGGGGCCGAGACCCAGTACTTC
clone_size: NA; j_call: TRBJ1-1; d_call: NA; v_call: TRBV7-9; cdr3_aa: CASSPVGGQRIFAFF; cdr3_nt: TGTGCCAGCAGCCCCGTCGGTGGACAGCGGATTTTTGCTTTCTTT
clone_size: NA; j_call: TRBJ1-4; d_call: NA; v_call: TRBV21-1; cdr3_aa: CASGFWGTGGAGANEKLFF; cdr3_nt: TGTGCCAGCGGGTTTTGGGGGACAGGGGGCGCAGGGGCTAATGAAAAACTGTTTTTT
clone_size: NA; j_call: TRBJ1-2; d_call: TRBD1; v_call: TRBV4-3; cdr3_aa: CASSQDLGTGVGYTF; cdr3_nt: TGCGCCAGCAGCCAAGATCTGGGGACAGGGGTTGGCTACACCTTC
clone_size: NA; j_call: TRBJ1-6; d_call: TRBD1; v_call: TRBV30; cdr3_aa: CAWKRQGLNNSPLHF; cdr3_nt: TGTGCCTGGAAAAGACAGGGACTCAATAATTCACCCCTCCACTTT
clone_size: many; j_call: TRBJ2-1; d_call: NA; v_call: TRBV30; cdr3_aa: CAWIRGTPYNEQFF; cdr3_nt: TGTGCCTGGATCCGCGGGACCCCTTACAATGAGCAGTTCTTC
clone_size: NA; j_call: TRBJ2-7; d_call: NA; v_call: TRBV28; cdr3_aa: CASSLPTESYEQYF; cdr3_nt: TGTGCCAGCAGCCTCCCGACTGAATCCTACGAGCAGTACTTC
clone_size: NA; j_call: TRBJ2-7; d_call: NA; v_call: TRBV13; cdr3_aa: CASSLRSGMGYEQYF; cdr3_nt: TGTGCCAGCAGCTTACGGTCGGGGATGGGTTACGAGCAGTACTTC
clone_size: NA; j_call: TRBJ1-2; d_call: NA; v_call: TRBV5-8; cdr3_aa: CASSFEAKPNYGYTF; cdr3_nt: TGTGCCAGCAGCTTTGAGGCAAAACCTAACTATGGCTACACCTTC
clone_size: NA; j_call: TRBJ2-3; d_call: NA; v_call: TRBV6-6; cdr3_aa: CASSLAFGADTQYF; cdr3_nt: TGTGCCAGCAGCCTAGCTTTCGGGGCAGATACGCAGTATTTT
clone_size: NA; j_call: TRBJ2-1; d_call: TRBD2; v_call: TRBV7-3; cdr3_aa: CASSQTSGGGYEQFF; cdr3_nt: TGTGCCAGCAGCCAGACTAGCGGGGGGGGCTATGAGCAGTTCTTC
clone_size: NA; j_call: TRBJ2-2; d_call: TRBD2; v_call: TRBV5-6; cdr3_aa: CASSLTSGGHGELFF; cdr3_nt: TGTGCCAGCAGCCTGACTAGCGGGGGGCACGGGGAGCTGTTTTTT
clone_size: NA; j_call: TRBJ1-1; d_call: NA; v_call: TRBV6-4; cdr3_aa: CASSEGAGEGTEAFF; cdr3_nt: TGTGCCAGCAGTGAAGGGGCGGGGGAAGGGACTGAAGCTTTCTTT
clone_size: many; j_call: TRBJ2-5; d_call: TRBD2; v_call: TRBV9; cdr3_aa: CASSVRGEEETQYF; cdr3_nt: TGTGCCAGCAGCGTCCGGGGGGAAGAAGAGACCCAGTACTTC
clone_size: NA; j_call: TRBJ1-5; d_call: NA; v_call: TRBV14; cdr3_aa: CASSQGDSQPQHF; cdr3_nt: TGTGCCAGCAGTCAGGGCGACTCTCAGCCCCAGCATTTT
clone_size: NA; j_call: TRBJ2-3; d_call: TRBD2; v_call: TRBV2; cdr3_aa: CASSSGTTSDTQYF; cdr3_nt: TGTGCCAGCTCCTCCGGGACTACTAGTGATACGCAGTATTTT
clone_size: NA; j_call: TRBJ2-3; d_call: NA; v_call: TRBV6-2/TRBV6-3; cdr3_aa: CASSYLLRTDTQYF; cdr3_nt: TGTGCCAGCAGTTACCTCCTAAGAACAGATACGCAGTATTTT
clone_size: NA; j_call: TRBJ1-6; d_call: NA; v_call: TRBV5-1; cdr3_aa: CASSLDGENNSPLHF; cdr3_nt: TGCGCCAGCAGCTTGGACGGGGAAAACAATTCACCCCTCCACTTT
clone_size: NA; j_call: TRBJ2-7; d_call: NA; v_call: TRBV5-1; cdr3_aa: CASSDMQGTYEQYF; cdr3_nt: TGCGCCAGCAGCGATATGCAGGGGACCTACGAGCAGTACTTC
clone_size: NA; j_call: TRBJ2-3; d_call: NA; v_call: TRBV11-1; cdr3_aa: CASSLDREDTQYF; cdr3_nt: TGTGCCAGCAGCTTAGACAGGGAAGATACGCAGTATTTT
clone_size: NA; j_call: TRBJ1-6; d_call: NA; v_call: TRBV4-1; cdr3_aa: CASSQVGRADYNSPLHF; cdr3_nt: TGCGCCAGCAGCCAAGTCGGCAGGGCCGACTATAATTCACCCCTCCACTTT
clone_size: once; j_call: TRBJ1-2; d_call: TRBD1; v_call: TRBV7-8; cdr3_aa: CASSQGGGYGYTF; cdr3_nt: TGTGCCAGCAGCCAAGGGGGCGGGTATGGCTACACCTTC
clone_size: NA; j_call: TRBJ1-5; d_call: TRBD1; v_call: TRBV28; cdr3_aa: CASSSHTLGTGFNQPQHF; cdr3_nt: TGTGCCAGCAGTTCACATACATTAGGGACAGGGTTCAATCAGCCCCAGCATTTT
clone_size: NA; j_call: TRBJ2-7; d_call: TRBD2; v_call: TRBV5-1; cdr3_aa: CASNSQGGEYEQYF; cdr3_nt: TGCGCCAGCAACTCTCAGGGAGGGGAGTACGAGCAGTACTTC
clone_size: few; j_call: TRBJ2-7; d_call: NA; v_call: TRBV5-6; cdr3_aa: CASTKGQSSYEQYF; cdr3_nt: TGTGCCAGTACCAAGGGACAAAGCTCCTACGAGCAGTACTTC
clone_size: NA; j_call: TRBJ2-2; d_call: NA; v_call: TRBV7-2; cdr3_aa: CASSLKTGATGELFF; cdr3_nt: TGTGCCAGCAGCTTAAAGACAGGAGCGACCGGGGAGCTGTTTTTT
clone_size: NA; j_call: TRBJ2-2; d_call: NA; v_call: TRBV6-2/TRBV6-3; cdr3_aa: CASSYLRPGFGELFF; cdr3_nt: TGTGCCAGCAGTTACCTTCGCCCAGGTTTCGGGGAGCTGTTTTTT
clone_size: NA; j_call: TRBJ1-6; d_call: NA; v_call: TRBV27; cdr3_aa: CASSFSPGYGSPLHF; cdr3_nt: TGTGCCAGCAGTTTCTCTCCGGGTTACGGATCACCCCTCCACTTT
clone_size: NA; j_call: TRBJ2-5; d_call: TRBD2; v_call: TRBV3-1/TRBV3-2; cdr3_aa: CASTGTSDWSETQYF; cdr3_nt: TGTGCCAGTACCGGGACTAGTGACTGGAGCGAGACCCAGTACTTC
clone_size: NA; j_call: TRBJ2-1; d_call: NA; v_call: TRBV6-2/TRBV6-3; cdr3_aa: CASSYSGFNEQFF; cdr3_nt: TGTGCCAGCAGTTACAGCGGGTTCAATGAGCAGTTCTTC